This T cell receptor (beta chain) was captured in a study of cytomegalovirus exposure and HLA in healthy donors. Comment on this clone: Its antigen is not identified.

The PCR employed 60 Vbeta primers together with 13 Jbeta primers. Clones were read by immunoSEQ multiplex PCR, and TCRdb kept only the in-frame ones, dropping some. The data contain roughly 52,000 clones, 70% to 80% of them singletons. Overall study results and limits: A list of 150 or so TCR beta chains associated with cytomegalovirus was given. Immune exposure information available was restricted to CMV serostatus. TCR beta sequences reportedly predicted most subjects' HLA-A and HLA-B alleles accurately. A later analysis reportedly found that, within productive TCRs, an Asian-associated ancestry cluster had fewer N-insertions than the mean observed across the roughly 700 donors.

V gave up 5 bases and J gave up 2 bases, with 16 bases separating them. This CDR3 contains 15 residues. Germline lookup yields CDR1 SGHAT and CDR2 FQNNGV. Sequencing was carried out using PBMCs. This receptor was identified in a female donor in good health and CMV-seronegative. J is TRBJ2-7 and V is TRBV11-2, with D unresolved. CDR3: CASSAAITRAYEQYF. The CDR3, as DNA: TGTGCCAGCAGCGCGGCAATTACTCGGGCCTACGAGCAGTACTTC.